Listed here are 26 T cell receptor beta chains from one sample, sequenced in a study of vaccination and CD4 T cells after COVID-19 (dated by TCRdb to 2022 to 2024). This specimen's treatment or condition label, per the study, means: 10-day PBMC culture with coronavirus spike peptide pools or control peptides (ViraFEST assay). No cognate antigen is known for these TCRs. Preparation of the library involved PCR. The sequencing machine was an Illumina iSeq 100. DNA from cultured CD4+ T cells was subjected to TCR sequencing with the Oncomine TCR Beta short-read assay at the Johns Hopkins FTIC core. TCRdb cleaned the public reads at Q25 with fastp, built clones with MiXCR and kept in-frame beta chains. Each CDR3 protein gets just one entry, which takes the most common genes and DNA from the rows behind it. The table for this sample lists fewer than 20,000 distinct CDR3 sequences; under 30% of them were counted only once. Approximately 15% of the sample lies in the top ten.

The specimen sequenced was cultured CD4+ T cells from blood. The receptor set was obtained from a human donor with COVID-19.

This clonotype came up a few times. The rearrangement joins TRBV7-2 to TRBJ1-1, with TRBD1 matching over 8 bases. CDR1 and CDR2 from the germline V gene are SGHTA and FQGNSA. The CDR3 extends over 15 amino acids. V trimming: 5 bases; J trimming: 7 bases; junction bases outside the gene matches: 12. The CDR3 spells CASSAIGQGGDEAFF. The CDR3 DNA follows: TGTGCCAGCAGCGCCATCGGACAGGGCGGGGATGAAGCTTTCTTT.

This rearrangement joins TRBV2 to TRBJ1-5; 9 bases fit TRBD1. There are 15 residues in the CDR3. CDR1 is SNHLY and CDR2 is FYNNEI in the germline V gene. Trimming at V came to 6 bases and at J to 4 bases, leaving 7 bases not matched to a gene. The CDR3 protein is CASRGPGQGNQPQHF. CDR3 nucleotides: TGTGCCAGCAGGGGGCCGGGACAGGGTAATCAGCCCCAGCATTTT.

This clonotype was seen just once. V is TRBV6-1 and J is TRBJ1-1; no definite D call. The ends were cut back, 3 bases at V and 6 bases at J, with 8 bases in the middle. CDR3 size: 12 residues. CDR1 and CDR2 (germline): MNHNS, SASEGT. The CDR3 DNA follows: TGTGCCAGCAGTGAGCGTGCAGCTGAAGCTTTCTTT. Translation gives CASSERAAEAFF.

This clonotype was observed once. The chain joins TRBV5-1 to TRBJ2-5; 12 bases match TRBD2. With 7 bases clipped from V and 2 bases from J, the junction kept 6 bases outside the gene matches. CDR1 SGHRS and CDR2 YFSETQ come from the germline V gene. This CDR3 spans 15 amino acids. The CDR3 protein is CASGQTSGGQETQYF. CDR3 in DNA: TGCGCCAGCGGGCAGACTAGCGGGGGACAAGAGACCCAGTACTTC. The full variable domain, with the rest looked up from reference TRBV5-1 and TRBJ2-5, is KAGVTQTPRYLIKTRGQQVTLSCSPISGHRSVSWYQQTPGQGLQFLFEYFSETQRNKGNFPGRFSGRQFSNSRSEMNVSTLELGDSALYLCASGQTSGGQETQYFGPGTRLLVL.

The CDR3 loop reads CSASPPRDRQETQYF. The CDR3 DNA reads TGCAGTGCTAGCCCACCGCGGGATCGTCAAGAGACCCAGTACTTC. The gene calls are TRBV20-1 and TRBJ2-5, with D maybe TRBD2 (6 bases). V lost 3 bases and J 2 bases, leaving 16 bases between the germline ends. The CDR3 is 15 amino acids. CDR1 is DFQATT and CDR2 is SNEGSKA in the germline V gene (reference sequence).

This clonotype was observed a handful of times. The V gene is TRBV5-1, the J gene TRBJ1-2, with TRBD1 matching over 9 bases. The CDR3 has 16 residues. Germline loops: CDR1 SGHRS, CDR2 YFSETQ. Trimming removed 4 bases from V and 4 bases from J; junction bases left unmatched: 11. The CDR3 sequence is CASSERTGAGSYGYTF. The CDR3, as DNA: TGCGCCAGCAGCGAACGGACAGGGGCCGGAAGCTATGGCTACACCTTC.

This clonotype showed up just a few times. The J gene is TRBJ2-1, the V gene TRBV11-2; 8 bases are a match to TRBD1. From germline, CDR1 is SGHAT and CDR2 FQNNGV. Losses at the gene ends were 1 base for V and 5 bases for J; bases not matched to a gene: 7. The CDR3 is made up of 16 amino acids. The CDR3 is CASSLGPETGDNEQFF. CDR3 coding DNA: TGTGCCAGCAGCTTAGGTCCTGAGACAGGGGACAATGAGCAGTTCTTC.

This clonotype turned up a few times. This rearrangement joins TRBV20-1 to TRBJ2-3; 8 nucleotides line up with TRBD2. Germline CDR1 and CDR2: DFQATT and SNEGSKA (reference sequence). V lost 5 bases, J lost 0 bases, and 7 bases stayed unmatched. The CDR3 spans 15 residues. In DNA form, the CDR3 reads TGCAGTGCTCCGTTTGGCGGGGGGAGCACAGATACGCAGTATTTT. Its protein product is CSAPFGGGSTDTQYF.

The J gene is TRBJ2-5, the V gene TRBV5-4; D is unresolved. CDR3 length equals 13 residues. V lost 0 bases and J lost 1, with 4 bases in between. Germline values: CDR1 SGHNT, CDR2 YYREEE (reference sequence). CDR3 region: CASSLGGQETQYF. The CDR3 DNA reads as TGTGCCAGCAGCTTGGGGGGCCAAGAGACCCAGTACTTC.

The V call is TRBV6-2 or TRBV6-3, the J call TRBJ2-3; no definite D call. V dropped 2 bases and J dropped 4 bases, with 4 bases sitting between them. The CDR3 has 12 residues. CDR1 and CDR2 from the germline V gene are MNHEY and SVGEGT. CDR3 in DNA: TGTGCCAGCAGTTACATCGCAGATACGCAGTATTTT. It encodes CASSYIADTQYF.

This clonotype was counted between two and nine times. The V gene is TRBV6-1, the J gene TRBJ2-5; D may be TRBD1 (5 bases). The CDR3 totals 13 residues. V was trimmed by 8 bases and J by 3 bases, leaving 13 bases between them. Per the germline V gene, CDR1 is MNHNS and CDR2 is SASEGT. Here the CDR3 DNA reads TGTGCCAGCCTCGTCAGGGCGAAAGAGACCCAGTACTTC. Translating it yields CASLVRAKETQYF.

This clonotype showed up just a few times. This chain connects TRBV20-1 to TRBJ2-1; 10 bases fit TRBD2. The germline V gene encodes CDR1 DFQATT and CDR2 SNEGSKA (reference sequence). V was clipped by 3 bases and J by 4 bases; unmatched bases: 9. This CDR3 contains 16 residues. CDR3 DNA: TGCAGTGCTAGCTTTACTAGCGGGGCTAAATACAATGAGCAGTTCTTC. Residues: CSASFTSGAKYNEQFF.

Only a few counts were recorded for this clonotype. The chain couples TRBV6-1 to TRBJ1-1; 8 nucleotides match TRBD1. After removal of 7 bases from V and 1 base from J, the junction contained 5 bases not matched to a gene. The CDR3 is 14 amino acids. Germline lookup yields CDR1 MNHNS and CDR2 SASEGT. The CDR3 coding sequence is TGTGCCAGCATCCGGACAGGGCCGAACACTGAAGCTTTCTTT. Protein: CASIRTGPNTEAFF.

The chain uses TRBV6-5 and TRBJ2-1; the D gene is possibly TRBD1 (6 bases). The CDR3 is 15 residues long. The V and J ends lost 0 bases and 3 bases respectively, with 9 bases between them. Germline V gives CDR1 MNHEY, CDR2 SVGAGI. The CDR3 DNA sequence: TGTGCCAGCAGTTACTCGGGGGCCTTCTACAATGAGCAGTTCTTC. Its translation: CASSYSGAFYNEQFF.

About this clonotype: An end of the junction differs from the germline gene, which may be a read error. CDR3 residues: CSARDRGSPLHF. CDR3 DNA: TGCAGTGCTCGAGACAGGGGGTCACCCCTCCACTTT. The V gene is TRBV20-1, the J gene TRBJ1-6, with 9 bases identical to TRBD1. From germline, CDR1 is DFQATT and CDR2 SNEGSKA (reference sequence). This CDR3 region has 12 residues.

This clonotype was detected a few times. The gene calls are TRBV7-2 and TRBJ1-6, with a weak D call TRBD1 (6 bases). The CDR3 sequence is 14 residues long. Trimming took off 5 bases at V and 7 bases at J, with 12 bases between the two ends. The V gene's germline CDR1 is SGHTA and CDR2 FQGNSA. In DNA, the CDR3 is TGTGCCAGCAGCGTGACAGGAGTGAATTCACCCCTCCACTTT. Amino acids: CASSVTGVNSPLHF.

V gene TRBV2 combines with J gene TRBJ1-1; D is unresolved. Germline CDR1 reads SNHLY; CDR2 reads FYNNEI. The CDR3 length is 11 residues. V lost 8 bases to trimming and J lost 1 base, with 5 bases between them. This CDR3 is CASQQNTEAFF. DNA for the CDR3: TGTGCCAGCCAGCAGAACACTGAAGCTTTCTTT.

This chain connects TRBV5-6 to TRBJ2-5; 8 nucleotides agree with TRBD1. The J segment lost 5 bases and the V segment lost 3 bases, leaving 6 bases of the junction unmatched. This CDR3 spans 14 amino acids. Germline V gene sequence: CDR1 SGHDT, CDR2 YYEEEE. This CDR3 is CASSSNRDRETQYF. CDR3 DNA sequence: TGTGCCAGCAGCTCAAACCGGGACAGGGAGACCCAGTACTTC.

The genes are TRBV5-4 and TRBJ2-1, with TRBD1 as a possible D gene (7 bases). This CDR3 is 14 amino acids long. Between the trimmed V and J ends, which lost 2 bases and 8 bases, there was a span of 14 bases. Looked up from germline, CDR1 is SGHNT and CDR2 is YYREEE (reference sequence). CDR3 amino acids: CASSFRGVVDEQFF. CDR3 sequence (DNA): TGTGCCAGCAGCTTCAGGGGGGTAGTGGATGAGCAGTTCTTC.

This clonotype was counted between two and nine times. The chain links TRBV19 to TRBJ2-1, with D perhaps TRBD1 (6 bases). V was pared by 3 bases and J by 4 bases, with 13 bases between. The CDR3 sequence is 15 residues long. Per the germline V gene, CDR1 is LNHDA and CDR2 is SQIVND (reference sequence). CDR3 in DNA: TGTGCCAGTAGTATTCCAGGGGCGCTATACAATGAGCAGTTCTTC. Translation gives CASSIPGALYNEQFF.

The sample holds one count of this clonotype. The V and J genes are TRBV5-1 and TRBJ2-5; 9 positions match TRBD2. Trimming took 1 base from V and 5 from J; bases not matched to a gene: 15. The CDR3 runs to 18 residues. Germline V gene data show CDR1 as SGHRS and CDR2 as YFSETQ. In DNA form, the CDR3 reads TGCGCCAGCAGCTTGTGGGACAGAAGACTAGCGGCTCGGGAGACCCAGTACTTC. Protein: CASSLWDRRLAARETQYF.

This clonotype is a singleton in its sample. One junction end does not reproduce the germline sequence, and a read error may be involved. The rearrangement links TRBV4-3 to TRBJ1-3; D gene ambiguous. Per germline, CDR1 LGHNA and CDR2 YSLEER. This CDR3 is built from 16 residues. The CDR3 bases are TGCGCCAGCAGCCAAGCTCCCGGCCAGACTGGAAACACCGTATATTTT. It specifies CASSQAPGQTGNTVYF.

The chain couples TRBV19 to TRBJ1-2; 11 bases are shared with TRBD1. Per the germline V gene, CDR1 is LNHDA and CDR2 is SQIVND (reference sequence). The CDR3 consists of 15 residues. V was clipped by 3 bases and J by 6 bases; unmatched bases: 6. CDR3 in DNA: TGTGCCAGTAGTATCGGACAGGGGGCGCAAAATGGCTACACCTTC. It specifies CASSIGQGAQNGYTF.

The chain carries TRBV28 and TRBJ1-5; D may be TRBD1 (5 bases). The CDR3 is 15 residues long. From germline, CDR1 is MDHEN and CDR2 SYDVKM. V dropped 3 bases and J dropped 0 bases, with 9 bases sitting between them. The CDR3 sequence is CASSFPGNSNQPQHF. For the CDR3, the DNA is TGTGCCAGCAGTTTTCCAGGGAATAGCAATCAGCCCCAGCATTTT.

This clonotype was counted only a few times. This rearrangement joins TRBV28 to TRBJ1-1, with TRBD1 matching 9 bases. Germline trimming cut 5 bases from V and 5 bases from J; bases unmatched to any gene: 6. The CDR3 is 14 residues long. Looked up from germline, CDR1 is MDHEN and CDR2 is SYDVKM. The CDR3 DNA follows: TGTGCCAGCAGTATGGACAGGGGTGGGACTGAAGCTTTCTTT. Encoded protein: CASSMDRGGTEAFF. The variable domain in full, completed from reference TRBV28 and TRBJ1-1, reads DVKVTQSSRYLVKRTGEKVFLECVQDMDHENMFWYRQDPGLGLRLIYFSYDVKMKEKGDIPEGYSVSREKKERFSLILESASTNQTSMYLCASSMDRGGTEAFFGQGTRLTVV.

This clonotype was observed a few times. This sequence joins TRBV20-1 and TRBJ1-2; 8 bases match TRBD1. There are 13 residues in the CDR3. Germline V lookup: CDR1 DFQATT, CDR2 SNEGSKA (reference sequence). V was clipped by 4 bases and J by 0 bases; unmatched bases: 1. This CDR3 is CSATDRANYGYTF. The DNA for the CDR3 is TGCAGTGCTACGGACAGGGCTAACTATGGCTACACCTTC.